The 13 T cell receptor beta chains given below trace back to one sample, sequenced in a study of shared clonotypes between healthy human individuals. Profiled with immunoSEQ multiplex PCR; TCRdb holds only in-frame clones, not every one. This table has over a million clones, around 98.5% appearing once. Sequences were obtained from naive CD4+ T cells sorted from blood. Subset reported: CD45RA+ positively selected. Every receptor here comes from a man younger than 45 in good health.

This clone was seen a single time. The chain has TRBV18 and TRBJ1-5; 11 nucleotides agree with TRBD1. Losses at the gene ends were 4 bases for V and 5 bases for J; bases not matched to a gene: 7. Germline values: CDR1 KGHSH, CDR2 LQKENI. The CDR3 has 16 amino acids. DNA of the CDR3: TGTGCCAGCTCACTTTCGGACAGGGGGCCACATCAGCCCCAGCATTTT. Translation gives CASSLSDRGPHQPQHF.

This clone was detected only once. V usage is TRBV28 and J usage is TRBJ2-7; D call uncertain. Trimming took off 2 bases at V and 4 bases at J, with 9 bases between the two ends. This CDR3 region has 13 residues. CDR1 is MDHEN and CDR2 is SYDVKM in the germline V gene. Here the CDR3 DNA reads TGTGCCAGCAGTTTAAGAGGCCGATACGAGCAGTACTTC. This gives the protein CASSLRGRYEQYF.

Worth noting for this clone: The sample carries other DNA sequences with the same CDR3. This chain uses TRBV5-1 with TRBJ1-1, with D possibly TRBD1 on 5 matching bases. This CDR3 comprises 13 residues. V was pared by 3 bases and J by 1 base, with 7 bases between. The germline CDR1 and CDR2 sequences are SGHRS and YFSETQ. The CDR3 DNA reads TGCGCCAGCAGCTCTCAGGGGAACACTGAAGCTTTCTTT. This codes for CASSSQGNTEAFF.

This clone was seen a few times. The sample has other DNA sequences that encode this CDR3 too. V and J are TRBV19 and TRBJ1-1; D not certain. Trimming took 5 bases from V and 2 from J, leaving 3 bases between them. The germline CDR1 and CDR2 sequences are LNHDA and SQIVND (reference sequence). CDR3 length: 11 residues. The CDR3 loop is CASSRNTEAFF. The CDR3 nucleotides read TGTGCCAGTAGTCGTAACACTGAAGCTTTCTTT.

The gene calls are TRBV4-2 and TRBJ1-2; D might be TRBD1 (6 bases). Germline CDR1 LGHNA, CDR2 YNFKEQ. The CDR3 spans 14 residues. The V and J ends lost 2 bases and 2 bases respectively, with 9 bases between them. The chain's CDR3 is CASSQFDRNYGYTF. Here the CDR3 DNA reads TGTGCCAGCAGCCAATTTGACAGGAACTATGGCTACACCTTC.

The chain uses TRBV15 and TRBJ2-7; the D call may be TRBD1 or TRBD2 (5 bases each). V dropped 4 bases and J dropped 0 bases, with 10 bases sitting between them. CDR1 is LNHNV, CDR2 YYDKDF, per germline (reference sequence). The CDR3 loop spans 14 amino acids. The CDR3 bases are TGTGCCACCAGCAAACAGGCGGGCTCCTACGAGCAGTACTTC. It specifies CATSKQAGSYEQYF.

This chain joins TRBV9 and TRBJ2-5, with TRBD2 matching over 9 bases. Trimming cost V 6 bases and J 0 bases; bases outside gene matches: 9. The CDR3 covers 16 residues. Germline loops: CDR1 SGDLS, CDR2 YYNGEE. CDR3 region: CASTPRSGGYQETQYF. CDR3 nucleotide sequence: TGTGCCAGCACCCCCCGTAGCGGGGGATACCAAGAGACCCAGTACTTC.

The V and J genes are TRBV11-2 and TRBJ2-5; 7 nucleotides match TRBD2. The CDR3 has 14 residues. Germline V gives CDR1 SGHAT, CDR2 FQNNGV. V dropped 5 bases and J dropped 7; count of bases not matched to a gene: 10. CDR3 in amino acids: CASSPFTSVVTQYF. CDR3 in DNA: TGTGCCAGCAGCCCATTTACTAGCGTAGTGACCCAGTACTTC.

Turning to this clone: This sample includes further DNA sequences coding for the same CDR3. The V gene is TRBV28, the J gene TRBJ1-5; TRBD1 matches at 7 bases. Per germline, CDR1 MDHEN and CDR2 SYDVKM. V lost 2 bases, J lost 4 bases, and 5 bases stayed unmatched. CDR3 size: 15 residues. CDR3 bases: TGTGCCAGCAGTTTACTCGACAGGGAGAATCAGCCCCAGCATTTT. Protein: CASSLLDRENQPQHF.

This clone appeared a single time. V and J are TRBV10-3 and TRBJ1-1; D remains ambiguous. V was trimmed by 8 bases and J by 0 bases, leaving 16 bases between them. Germline CDR1 and CDR2: ENHRY and SYGVKD. CDR3 size: 15 residues. The CDR3: CAISQQRVMNTEAFF. DNA of the CDR3: TGTGCCATCTCCCAACAAAGGGTGATGAACACTGAAGCTTTCTTT.

This clone has a single count. The rearrangement joins TRBV19 to TRBJ1-2, with a weak D call TRBD1 (6 bases). The CDR3 totals 14 residues. Trimming took 7 bases from V and 2 from J, leaving 14 bases between them. Per germline, CDR1 LNHDA and CDR2 SQIVND (reference sequence). CDR3 protein: CASTINRVNYGYTF. As DNA, the CDR3 is TGTGCCAGTACCATAAACAGGGTGAACTATGGCTACACCTTC.

V and J are TRBV5-8 and TRBJ2-7; the match to TRBD2 covers 8 bases. V lost 3 bases to trimming and J lost 4 bases; unmatched junction nucleotides: 12. Germline CDR1 is SGHTS and CDR2 is YDEGEE. The CDR3 length is 16 residues. The CDR3 sequence is CASSSPPGLVEYEQYF. DNA for the CDR3: TGTGCCAGCAGCTCTCCACCGGGACTAGTTGAGTACGAGCAGTACTTC.

The chain employs TRBV18 and TRBJ1-3; D ambiguous. The CDR3 extends over 13 amino acids. With 6 bases removed from V and 4 bases from J, the gap between germline ends came to 10 bases. Germline assignment: CDR1 KGHSH and CDR2 LQKENI. CDR3 amino acids: CASSPYDGNTIYF. CDR3 nucleotide sequence: TGTGCCAGCTCGCCTTACGACGGAAACACCATATATTTT.